These 3 T cell receptor beta chains originate from one sample sequenced in a study of T cell responses to AZD1222 COVID-19 vaccine. Data came from immunoSEQ multiplex PCR; TCRdb stores just in-frame clones and leaves some out. The sample has about 150,000 clones, about 92% seen once. The sequenced sample was peripheral blood, obtained 28 days after the second AZD1222 dose. All receptors derive from an adult who received the AZD1222 COVID-19 vaccine.

The chain couples TRBV10-2 to TRBJ1-4, with D perhaps TRBD1 (5 bases). The CDR3 consists of 12 residues. The V end was cut by 8 bases, the J end by 14 bases, with 18 bases between. Germline V lookup: CDR1 WSHSY, CDR2 SAAADI. The CDR3 reads CASGDGLAVLFF. The DNA of the CDR3 is TGCGCCAGCGGGGACGGCCTGGCGGTTCTGTTTTTT.

The CDR3 DNA follows: TGTGCCAGCAGTGAAGGATCTGGGGTATTCTACGAGCAGTACTTC. Translated: CASSEGSGVFYEQYF. The chain couples TRBV2 to TRBJ2-7; D ambiguous. The germline gives CDR1 SNHLY, CDR2 FYNNEI. V gave up 1 base and J gave up 3 bases, with 13 bases separating them. The CDR3 sequence is 15 residues long. Variable domain in full (rest from reference TRBV2 and TRBJ2-7): EPEVTQTPSHQVTQMGQEVILRCVPISNHLYFYWYRQILGQKVEFLVSFYNNEISEKSEIFDDQFSVERPDGSNFTLKIRSTKLEDSAMYFCASSEGSGVFYEQYFGPGTRLTVT.

The rearrangement joins TRBV9 to TRBJ2-3; 8 bases match TRBD2. This CDR3 region has 16 residues. J lost 6 bases, V lost 0 bases, and 9 bases had no gene match. In germline, CDR1 is SGDLS, CDR2 YYNGEE. The chain's CDR3 is CASSVEGGRPGDTQYF. CDR3 in DNA: TGTGCCAGCAGCGTAGAGGGCGGGAGGCCAGGTGATACGCAGTATTTT. The whole variable domain, filled in from reference TRBV9 and TRBJ2-3, reads DSGVTQTPKHLITATGQRVTLRCSPRSGDLSVYWYQQSLDQGLQFLIQYYNGEERAKGNILERFSAQQFPDLHSELNLSSLELGDSALYFCASSVEGGRPGDTQYFGPGTRLTVL.